Presented here are 14 T cell receptor beta chains from one specimen sequenced in a study of shared clonotypes between healthy human individuals. Here immunoSEQ multiplex PCR was the method, and the copy in TCRdb shows in-frame clones only, minus some. This table holds over a million clones, roughly 96% found once. The sequenced sample consisted of naive CD4+ T cells sorted from blood. The sample's subset: CD45RA+ positively selected. These receptor sequences come from a man aged 25-45 years in good health.

The chain links TRBV6-5 to TRBJ2-3; 8 nucleotides agree with TRBD1. V dropped 8 bases and J dropped 3; count of bases not matched to a gene: 7. The germline gives CDR1 MNHEY, CDR2 SVGAGI. This CDR3 spans 14 amino acids. This chain's CDR3 is CASRGQVGTDTQYF. CDR3 coding DNA: TGTGCCAGCCGGGGACAGGTGGGGACAGATACGCAGTATTTT.

For this clone: The sample carries other DNA sequences with the same CDR3. The chain links TRBV9 to TRBJ2-1; D might be TRBD2 (5 bases). V dropped 0 bases and J dropped 1 base, with 8 bases sitting between them. This CDR3 contains 15 residues. CDR1 and CDR2 (germline): SGDLS, YYNGEE. CDR3 DNA sequence: TGTGCCAGCAGCGTAGACCGGGGTTCCTACAATGAGCAGTTCTTC. Protein product: CASSVDRGSYNEQFF.

V is TRBV28 and J is TRBJ1-2, with D hard to call. V was trimmed by 5 bases and J by 8 bases, leaving 15 bases between them. The CDR3 contains 13 residues. Germline assignment: CDR1 MDHEN and CDR2 SYDVKM. CDR3 in amino acids: CASSVDPRLGYTF. CDR3 DNA: TGTGCCAGCAGTGTTGACCCTCGTTTGGGCTACACCTTC.

J is TRBJ2-5 and V is TRBV5-1; no clear D. Looked up from germline, CDR1 is SGHRS and CDR2 is YFSETQ. The CDR3 runs 13 residues. V lost 6 bases and J lost 2, with 11 bases in between. The chain's CDR3 is CASTPAGQETQYF. CDR3 nucleotides: TGCGCCAGCACCCCGGCTGGGCAAGAGACCCAGTACTTC. The full variable domain, its missing parts supplied by reference TRBV5-1 and TRBJ2-5, is KAGVTQTPRYLIKTRGQQVTLSCSPISGHRSVSWYQQTPGQGLQFLFEYFSETQRNKGNFPGRFSGRQFSNSRSEMNVSTLELGDSALYLCASTPAGQETQYFGPGTRLLVL.

This sequence joins TRBV28 and TRBJ1-5; D might be TRBD1 (5 bases). V was trimmed by 5 bases and J by 2 bases, leaving 19 bases between them. Per germline, CDR1 MDHEN and CDR2 SYDVKM. The CDR3 runs 17 residues. DNA of the CDR3: TGTGCCAGCAGTCCGCACCAGGGCCAGCACGGCAATCAGCCCCAGCATTTT. Its translation is CASSPHQGQHGNQPQHF. The entire variable domain, with the rest obtained from reference TRBV28 and TRBJ1-5, is as follows: DVKVTQSSRYLVKRTGEKVFLECVQDMDHENMFWYRQDPGLGLRLIYFSYDVKMKEKGDIPEGYSVSREKKERFSLILESASTNQTSMYLCASSPHQGQHGNQPQHFGDGTRLSIL.

J is TRBJ2-1 and V is TRBV27, with 11 bases fitting TRBD2. Trimming took 5 bases from V and 0 from J; bases not matched to a gene: 6. The CDR3 is made up of 17 amino acids. Germline CDR1 is MNHEY and CDR2 is SMNVEV (reference sequence). The DNA for the CDR3 is TGTGCCAGCAGTAAACCAGGGACTAGCGGCTCCTACAATGAGCAGTTCTTC. It yields the protein CASSKPGTSGSYNEQFF.

The chain uses TRBV18 and TRBJ1-1, with TRBD1 identical over 7 bases. This CDR3 has 15 residues. J gave up 3 bases and V 3 bases, and 7 bases lay outside the gene matches. Germline CDR1 and CDR2: KGHSH and LQKENI. In DNA form, the CDR3 reads TGTGCCAGCTCACCGACAGGGACCAGTGACACTGAAGCTTTCTTT. Translation: CASSPTGTSDTEAFF.

V and J are TRBV7-2 and TRBJ2-2; the D gene is possibly TRBD2 (6 bases). The length of the CDR3 is 17 residues. The germline V gene encodes CDR1 SGHTA and CDR2 FQGNSA. The V gene lost 8 bases and the J gene lost 0 bases, with 19 bases spanning the gap. CDR3 DNA: TGTGCCAGCGTTCGTAAGCGGAGGGACGCGAACACCGGGGAGCTGTTTTTT. Its translation: CASVRKRRDANTGELFF.

V and J are TRBV30 and TRBJ1-3; D not certain. Germline lookup yields CDR1 GTSNPN and CDR2 SVGIG (reference sequence). This CDR3 comprises 16 residues. V shed 6 bases and J shed 0 bases, with 18 bases lying between them. CDR3 protein: CACPSVRVASGNTIYF. CDR3 DNA: TGTGCCTGTCCAAGTGTTCGGGTGGCCTCTGGAAACACCATATATTTT.

This chain joins TRBV11-2 and TRBJ2-5; D gene uncertain. In germline, CDR1 is SGHAT, CDR2 FQNNGV. The CDR3 consists of 10 residues. V was clipped by 5 bases and J by 9 bases, with 7 bases between them. CDR3 loop: CASSDQAQYF. The CDR3 bases are TGTGCCAGCAGCGACCAGGCCCAGTACTTC.

The gene calls are TRBV19 and TRBJ2-7, with a tentative D call TRBD1 (6 bases). The CDR3 has 15 amino acids. Germline V lookup: CDR1 LNHDA, CDR2 SQIVND (reference sequence). Trimming removed 3 bases from V and 3 bases from J, with 15 bases in between. CDR3 sequence: CASSISTGTLYEQYF. The CDR3 DNA reads TGTGCCAGTAGTATTTCGACAGGTACCCTCTACGAGCAGTACTTC. Supplemented by reference TRBV19 and TRBJ2-7, the full variable domain reads DGGITQSPKYLFRKEGQNVTLSCEQNLNHDAMYWYRQDPGQGLRLIYYSQIVNDFQKGDIAEGYSVSREKKESFPLTVTSAQKNPTAFYLCASSISTGTLYEQYFGPGTRLTVT.

The DNA for the CDR3 is TGTGCCAGCAGCTTACTGCAGGGAGCCTACAATGAGCAGTTCTTC. This translates into CASSLLQGAYNEQFF. The rearrangement uses TRBV7-9 and TRBJ2-1; the D gene could be TRBD1 or TRBD2 (5 bases each). V lost 2 bases and J 2 bases, leaving 10 bases between the germline ends. Looked up from germline, CDR1 is SEHNR and CDR2 is FQNEAQ (reference sequence). The CDR3 runs to 15 residues. The full variable domain, rest sourced from reference TRBV7-9 and TRBJ2-1, is DTGVSQNPRHKITKRGQNVTFRCDPISEHNRLYWYRQTLGQGPEFLTYFQNEAQLEKSRLLSDRFSAERPKGSFSTLEIQRTEQGDSAMYLCASSLLQGAYNEQFFGPGTRLTVL.

This clone was recorded many times. The chain uses TRBV11-2 and TRBJ2-5; 7 nucleotides match TRBD2. Germline assignment: CDR1 SGHAT and CDR2 FQNNGV. V shed 3 bases, J shed 0 bases, and the junction held 4 bases outside the gene matches. The CDR3 contains 15 residues. This CDR3 is CASSFWGGHQETQYF. CDR3 nucleotides: TGTGCCAGCAGCTTCTGGGGGGGACACCAAGAGACCCAGTACTTC.

The V and J genes are TRBV2 and TRBJ2-2; D unclear. This CDR3 has 13 amino acids. Germline V CDR1 and CDR2: SNHLY, FYNNEI. Trimming shortened V by 0 bases and J by 5 bases, and 4 bases separated the two germline ends. The CDR3 DNA reads as TGTGCCAGCAGTGAAGCGCAGACCGGGGAGCTGTTTTTT. Its translation: CASSEAQTGELFF.